Listed here are 11 T cell receptor beta chains from one sample, sequenced in a study of cytomegalovirus exposure and HLA in healthy donors. This PCR relied on a set of 60 Vbeta primers and 13 Jbeta primers. Profiled with immunoSEQ multiplex PCR; TCRdb holds only in-frame clones, not every one. The sample has 110,000 or so clones; approximately 80% are singletons. Sequencing was done on a sample of PBMCs. The receptors were sampled from a man aged 18 to 35 in good health and CMV-seropositive.

This chain joins TRBV5-1 and TRBJ2-3; 13 nucleotides agree with TRBD2. Germline V gives CDR1 SGHRS, CDR2 YFSETQ. The trim removed 4 bases at V and 2 bases at J, leaving 7 bases unmatched. This CDR3 is built from 17 residues. Here the CDR3 reads CASSLRTSGGVTDTQYF. CDR3 bases: TGCGCCAGCAGCCTGAGGACTAGCGGGGGAGTCACAGATACGCAGTATTTT.

The V gene is TRBV5-1, the J gene TRBJ2-5, with D tentatively TRBD1 (6 bases). Germline values: CDR1 SGHRS, CDR2 YFSETQ. This CDR3 is 14 amino acids long. V dropped 0 bases and J dropped 2 bases, with 8 bases sitting between them. The CDR3 loop is CASSLGGQQETQYF. CDR3 in DNA: TGCGCCAGCAGCTTGGGTGGACAGCAAGAGACCCAGTACTTC.

The chain employs TRBV9 and TRBJ2-1, with 10 positions matching TRBD2. This CDR3 contains 15 residues. V was clipped by 0 bases and J by 8 bases; unmatched bases: 5. CDR1 SGDLS and CDR2 YYNGEE come from the germline V gene. CDR3 sequence: CASSVVPSGSYEQFF. For the CDR3, the DNA is TGTGCCAGCAGCGTAGTCCCTAGCGGGAGCTATGAGCAGTTCTTC.

This sequence joins TRBV27 and TRBJ2-1; TRBD1 aligns across 10 bases. CDR1 and CDR2 (germline): MNHEY, SMNVEV (reference sequence). This CDR3 has 14 residues. With 5 bases clipped from V and 5 bases from J, the junction kept 3 bases outside the gene matches. The CDR3 DNA sequence: TGTGCCAGCAGTACCGGACAGGGGGACAATGAGCAGTTCTTC. Translated: CASSTGQGDNEQFF.

DNA for the CDR3: TGTGCCAGCAGCCAAGGGGTAGCCCCAGATACGCAGTATTTT. It is translated as CASSQGVAPDTQYF. This chain uses TRBV7-6 with TRBJ2-3; weak D call: TRBD1 (5 bases). The ends were cut back, 5 bases at V and 4 bases at J, with 13 bases in the middle. Germline loops: CDR1 SGHVS, CDR2 FNYEAQ. The CDR3 runs 14 residues.

This clone was seen once. This sequence joins TRBV7-8 and TRBJ1-1, with D maybe TRBD1 (5 bases). Germline CDR1 reads SGHVS; CDR2 reads FQNEAQ. There are 12 residues in the CDR3. The germline V and J ends were trimmed by 4 bases and 7 bases, with 10 bases remaining between them. The CDR3 DNA follows: TGTGCCAGCAGCTGGGGCGGGGGTGAAGCTTTCTTT. Protein sequence: CASSWGGGEAFF.

The chain uses TRBV19 and TRBJ1-3; unclear D gene. Trimming removed 3 bases at V and 0 bases at J, with 3 bases between. The CDR3 is 13 amino acids. Germline V gene sequence: CDR1 LNHDA, CDR2 SQIVND (reference sequence). CDR3 in amino acids: CASSIGSGNTIYF. DNA of the CDR3: TGTGCCAGTAGTATCGGCTCTGGAAACACCATATATTTT.

This chain joins TRBV9 and TRBJ1-1, with D possibly TRBD1 on 5 matching bases. Trimming shortened V by 0 bases and J by 0 bases, and 9 bases separated the two germline ends. Looked up from germline, CDR1 is SGDLS and CDR2 is YYNGEE. The CDR3 contains 15 residues. This CDR3 reads CASSVGGSLNTEAFF. The CDR3 nucleotides are TGTGCCAGCAGCGTAGGGGGCAGCTTGAACACTGAAGCTTTCTTT.

This clone occurred a few times. CDR3 coding DNA: TGTGCCATCATGGGGACAGCCTCTGGAAACACCATATATTTT. Protein sequence: CAIMGTASGNTIYF. The genes are TRBV10-3 and TRBJ1-3; 7 bases map to TRBD1. The CDR3 contains 14 residues. The trim removed 7 bases at V and 0 bases at J, leaving 3 bases unmatched. The germline CDR1 and CDR2 sequences are ENHRY and SYGVKD.

This chain links TRBV10-3 with TRBJ1-4, with D possibly being TRBD1 (5 bases). The CDR3 is made up of 15 amino acids. V lost 2 bases, J lost 8 bases, and 15 bases lay in between. Germline loops: CDR1 ENHRY, CDR2 SYGVKD. The CDR3 is CAISEKDTFGEKLFF. The DNA of the CDR3 is TGTGCCATCAGTGAGAAGGACACTTTTGGGGAAAAACTGTTTTTT.

The chain is built from TRBV29-1 and TRBJ1-1; tentatively, D is TRBD1 (6 bases). Germline V gene data show CDR1 as SQVTM and CDR2 as ANQGSEA. The CDR3 sequence is 13 residues long. Between the trimmed V and J ends, which lost 1 base and 3 bases, there was a span of 9 bases. This CDR3 reads CSVEGTVYTEAFF. CDR3 DNA: TGCAGCGTTGAAGGGACAGTCTACACTGAAGCTTTCTTT.